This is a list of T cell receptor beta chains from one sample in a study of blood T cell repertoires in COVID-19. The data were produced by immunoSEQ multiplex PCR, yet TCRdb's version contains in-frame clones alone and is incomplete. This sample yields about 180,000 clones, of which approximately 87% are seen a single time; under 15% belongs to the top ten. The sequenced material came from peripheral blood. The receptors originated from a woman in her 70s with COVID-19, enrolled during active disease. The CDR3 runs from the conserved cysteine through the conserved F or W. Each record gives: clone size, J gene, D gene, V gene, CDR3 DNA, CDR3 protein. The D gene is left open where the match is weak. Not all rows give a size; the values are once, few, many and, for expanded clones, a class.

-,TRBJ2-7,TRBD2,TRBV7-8,TGTGCCAGCAGCACCCAGACTAGCGCGACCTCCTACGAGCAGTACTTC,CASSTQTSATSYEQYF
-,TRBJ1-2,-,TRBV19,TGTGCCAGTAGTGGGAGACAGGCCGTCAACTATGGCTACACCTTC,CASSGRQAVNYGYTF
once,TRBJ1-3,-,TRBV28,TGTGCCAGCAGTTTAGTCAGGGTAAAAGATGGAAACACCATATATTTT,CASSLVRVKDGNTIYF
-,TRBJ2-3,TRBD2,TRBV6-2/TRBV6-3,TGTGCCAGCAGTCTCGCTAGCGGCTGGTTCGGGCTCACAGATACGCAGTATTTT,CASSLASGWFGLTDTQYF
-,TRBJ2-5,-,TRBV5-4,TGTGCCAGCAGCCCGCTCGGTCCCCTCGGGTCGGGAGAGACCCAGTACTTC,CASSPLGPLGSGETQYF
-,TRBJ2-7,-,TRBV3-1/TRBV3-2,TGTGCCAGCAGCCAACAGGGGACCTACGAGCAGTACTTC,CASSQQGTYEQYF
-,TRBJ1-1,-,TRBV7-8,TGTGCCAGCAGCTTAAGGTTCAGGGGCGAAGGATTGAACACTGAAGCTTTCTTT,CASSLRFRGEGLNTEAFF
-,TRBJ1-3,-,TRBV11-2,TGTGCCAGCAGCTCGCCTTTTGGGGGGGTTTCTGGAAACACCATATATTTT,CASSSPFGGVSGNTIYF
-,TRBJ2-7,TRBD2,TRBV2,TGTGCCAGCCTCACTAGCGGCCCCGCCGAGCAGTACTTC,CASLTSGPAEQYF
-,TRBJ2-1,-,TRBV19,TGTGCCAGTAGTATAAGCAGGGCTTCCGGGTACAATGAGCAGTTCTTC,CASSISRASGYNEQFF
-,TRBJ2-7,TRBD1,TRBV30,TGTGCCTGGAGTACCGGGACAGGCTCCTACGAGCAGTACTTC,CAWSTGTGSYEQYF
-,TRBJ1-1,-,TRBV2,TGTGCCAGCAGTCCTCTCGCTAGCCGGAACACTGAAGCTTTCTTT,CASSPLASRNTEAFF
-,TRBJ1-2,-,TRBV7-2,TGTGCCAGCAGCTTATTACAGGAGGGGGGCTACACCTTC,CASSLLQEGGYTF
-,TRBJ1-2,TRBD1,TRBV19,TGTGCCAGTAGTATAGAGGGACAGGGGACGTCAGGAAGCTACACCTTC,CASSIEGQGTSGSYTF
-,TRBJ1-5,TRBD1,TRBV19,TGTGCCGGATCCGGGACAGGAGGCAATCAGCCCCAGCATTTT,CAGSGTGGNQPQHF
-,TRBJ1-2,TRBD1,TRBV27,TGTGCCAGCGGGCCAAACAGGGGGCGCTATGGCTACACCTTC,CASGPNRGRYGYTF
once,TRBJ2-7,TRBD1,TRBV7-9,TGTGCCAGCAGCGATCCGGGACAGGGTATCCGAGAGCAGTACTTC,CASSDPGQGIREQYF
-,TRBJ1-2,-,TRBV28,TGTGCCAGCAGTTTAGGAGATTATGGCTACACCTTC,CASSLGDYGYTF
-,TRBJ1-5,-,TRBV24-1,TGTGCCACCAGTGATCGCAGGGTTAATCAGCCCCAGCATTTT,CATSDRRVNQPQHF
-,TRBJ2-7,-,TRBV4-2,TGTGCCAGCAGCTCAATAATCGGGAGCTCCTACGAGCAGTACTTC,CASSSIIGSSYEQYF
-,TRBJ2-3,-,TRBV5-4,TGTGCCAGCAGCCTAGGGGGGGTCCTCACAGATACGCAGTATTTT,CASSLGGVLTDTQYF
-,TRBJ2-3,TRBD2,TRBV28,TGCGTTACCCTCCCTGCGGGCGGGAGCTTCGTAGATACGCAGTATTTT,CVTLPAGGSFVDTQYF
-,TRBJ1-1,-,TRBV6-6,TGTGCCAGCAGTTACCGGGGGTCGAACACTGAAGCTTTCTTT,CASSYRGSNTEAFF
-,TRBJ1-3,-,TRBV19,TGTGCCAGTAGTCCGGGGGTCTCTGGAAACACCATATATTTT,CASSPGVSGNTIYF
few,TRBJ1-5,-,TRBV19,TGTGCCAGTAGCGCGGGGCTCAATCAGCCCCAGCATTTT,CASSAGLNQPQHF
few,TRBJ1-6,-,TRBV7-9,TGTGCCAGCAGCTTACGGTATAATTCACCCCTCCACTTT,CASSLRYNSPLHF
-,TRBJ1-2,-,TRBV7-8,TGTGCCAGCAGCTTAGTCAGGAAAGCTAACTATGGCTACACCTTC,CASSLVRKANYGYTF
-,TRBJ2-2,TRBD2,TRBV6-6,TGTGCCAGCACTTTGACTAGCGTTAGGCCCGGGGAGCTGTTTTTT,CASTLTSVRPGELFF
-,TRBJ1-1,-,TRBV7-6,TGTGCCAGCAGCTTAAGCAGGGAAGCTTTCTTT,CASSLSREAFF
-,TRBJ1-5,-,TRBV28,TGTGCCAGCAGTTATGGGGGGGGAAAACAGCCCCAGCATTTT,CASSYGGGKQPQHF
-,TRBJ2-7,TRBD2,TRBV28,TGTGCCAGCAGTTTCGCTAGCGGTTTCTACGAGCAGTACTTC,CASSFASGFYEQYF
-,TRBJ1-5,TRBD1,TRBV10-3,TGTGCCATCAGTCGGGACAGGGGTGATAAGGCGAGGCCCCAGCATTTT,CAISRDRGDKARPQHF
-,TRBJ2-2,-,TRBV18,TGTGCCAGCTCACCCGAGACAAACACCGGGGAGCTGTTTTTT,CASSPETNTGELFF
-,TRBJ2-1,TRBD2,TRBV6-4,TGTGCCAGCAGTGAGGGACTAGCGGTCAATGAGCAGTTCTTC,CASSEGLAVNEQFF
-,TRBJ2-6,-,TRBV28,TGTGCCAGCAGTTTAATAAACTCTGGGGCCAACGTCCTGACTTTC,CASSLINSGANVLTF
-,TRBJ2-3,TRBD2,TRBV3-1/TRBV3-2,TGTGCCAGCAGCCAGGAAACTAGCGGGAGGAGCCCTAGCACAGATACGCAGTATTTT,CASSQETSGRSPSTDTQYF
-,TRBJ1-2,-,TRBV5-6,TGTGCCAGCAGCTTGGTAATGGGAGATGGCTACACCTTC,CASSLVMGDGYTF
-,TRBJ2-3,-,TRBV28,TGTGCCAGCAGTTTAGCTCAGCGGCGCACAGATACGCAGTATTTT,CASSLAQRRTDTQYF
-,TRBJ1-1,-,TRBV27,TGTGCCAGCACTTTAAATCCGAGCCCCGGAGGCACTGAAGCTTTCTTT,CASTLNPSPGGTEAFF
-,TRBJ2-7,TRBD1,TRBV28,TGTGCCAGCCAATCGGGACAGGGGACGGACGAGCAGTACTTC,CASQSGQGTDEQYF
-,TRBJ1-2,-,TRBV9,TGTGCCAGCAGCGTAGACGAGGTCTCAGAAGGCTACACCTTC,CASSVDEVSEGYTF